Below, 10 T cell receptor beta chains from the same sample are listed, as sequenced in a study of response to subunit inactivated influenza vaccine. TCRdb redid the calling of the RT-PCR reads with MiXCR, one entry per CDR3 protein. The repertoire holds roughly 160,000 distinct CDR3 sequences, with around 10% as singletons. The sample consisted of CD8+ T cells sorted from PBMCs, taken less than 30 months after vaccination. These receptors all come from a man aged 50 to 69 who received an inactivated influenza vaccine.

Only a few counts were recorded for this clonotype. This chain connects TRBV29-1 to TRBJ2-5; TRBD1 matches 8 bases. The CDR3 covers 13 residues. J lost 2 bases, V lost 6 bases, and 5 bases had no gene match. Germline V gene lookup returns CDR1 SQVTM and CDR2 ANQGSEA. CDR3 DNA: TGCAGCGTAGACGGACAGGGACAAGAGACCCAGTACTTC. This encodes CSVDGQGQETQYF. Full variable domain (rest looked up from reference TRBV29-1 and TRBJ2-5): SAVISQKPSRDICQRGTSLTIQCQVDSQVTMMFWYRQQPGQSLTLIATANQGSEATYESGFVIDKFPISRPNLTFSTLTVSNMSPEDSSIYLCSVDGQGQETQYFGPGTRLLVL.

J is TRBJ2-7 and V is TRBV5-1, with D hard to call. The CDR3 length is 13 residues. The germline CDR1 and CDR2 sequences are SGHRS and YFSETQ. V lost 0 bases, J lost 0 bases, and 4 bases lay in between. In nucleotides, the CDR3 is TGCGCCAGCAGCTTGGAAGCCTCCTACGAGCAGTACTTC. This sequence encodes CASSLEASYEQYF.

The chain couples TRBV6-5 to TRBJ2-3; D is undetermined. The V gene lost 0 bases and the J gene lost 0 bases, with 4 bases spanning the gap. This CDR3 comprises 14 residues. Germline CDR1 and CDR2: MNHEY and SVGAGI. CDR3 sequence reads: CASSYSGSTDTQYF. The CDR3 nucleotides read TGTGCCAGCAGTTACTCGGGAAGCACAGATACGCAGTATTTT.

This clonotype has just a few counts. This rearrangement joins TRBV7-9 to TRBJ2-7, with 8 bases that match TRBD1. CDR3 length: 12 amino acids. V shed 5 bases and J 5 bases; nucleotides not matched to a gene: 2. The germline CDR1 and CDR2 sequences are SEHNR and FQNEAQ (reference sequence). CDR3 loop: CASSATGDEQYF. Here the CDR3 DNA reads TGTGCCAGCAGCGCGACAGGGGACGAGCAGTACTTC.

On this clonotype itself: It is likely a read error, because the conserved phenylalanine at the end of the CDR3 is missing. The chain combines TRBV4-3 with TRBJ2-1; 8 bases fit TRBD2. The V segment lost 1 base and the J segment 1 base; nucleotides outside the gene matches: 6. This CDR3 comprises 17 residues. Per the germline V gene, CDR1 is LGHNA and CDR2 is YSLEER. CDR3 DNA sequence: TGCGCCAGCAGCCAAGGCATAGCGGGGACATCCTACAATGAGCAGTTCTTG. Amino acids: CASSQGIAGTSYNEQFL.

This chain connects TRBV27 to TRBJ2-5; no clear D. Germline CDR1 MNHEY, CDR2 SMNVEV (reference sequence). This CDR3 spans 13 amino acids. V shed 4 bases and J shed 7 bases, with 13 bases lying between them. CDR3: CASSSHPEVTQYF. The CDR3 coding sequence is TGTGCCAGCAGTTCACACCCTGAGGTGACCCAGTACTTC.

The chain employs TRBV6-1 and TRBJ2-3; D is possibly TRBD2 (6 bases). Trimming pared 6 bases from V and 3 bases from J, leaving 16 bases between. CDR3 length: 15 residues. Germline loops: CDR1 MNHNS, CDR2 SASEGT. CDR3 sequence: CASSPVRDWTDTQYF. As DNA, the CDR3 is TGTGCCAGCAGCCCCGTTAGGGACTGGACAGATACGCAGTATTTT.

This rearrangement joins TRBV20-1 to TRBJ1-4; 7 nucleotides line up with TRBD1. J gave up 6 bases and V 6 bases, and 10 bases lay outside the gene matches. This CDR3 is built from 14 residues. Germline lookup yields CDR1 DFQATT and CDR2 SNEGSKA (reference sequence). The CDR3 is CSAFRGDTHEKLFF. In nucleotides, the CDR3 is TGCAGTGCCTTCAGGGGGGACACCCATGAAAAACTGTTTTTT.

This CDR3 is CASSSAGVQTEAFF. The CDR3 nucleotides read TGTGCCAGCAGCTCTGCGGGGGTACAAACTGAAGCTTTCTTT. The rearrangement uses TRBV7-9 and TRBJ1-1; maybe TRBD1 (5 bases). Germline assignment: CDR1 SEHNR and CDR2 FQNEAQ (reference sequence). V lost 4 bases to trimming and J lost 5 bases, with 14 bases between them. The CDR3 has 14 residues.

This clonotype was counted ten times or more. The rearrangement links TRBV11-2 to TRBJ2-5; 10 bases match TRBD2. V lost 4 bases, J lost 4 bases, and 6 bases stayed unmatched. The CDR3 is 15 amino acids. Germline values: CDR1 SGHAT, CDR2 FQNNGV. CDR3 loop: CASSWTSGVGETQYF. Here the CDR3 DNA reads TGTGCCAGCAGCTGGACTAGCGGAGTTGGAGAGACCCAGTACTTC.